This is a list of T cell receptor beta chains from one sample in a study of CD4 T cells in relation to SARS-CoV-2 and coronaviruses. Antigens of these TCRs are unknown. Sequencing used immunoSEQ multiplex PCR; TCRdb keeps in-frame clones, though not all of them. This sample has 16,000 or so clones, with approximately 80% found just once. Sequenced sample: CD4+ T cells from PBMCs, cultured in vitro. The receptors were sampled from a human donor in good health. Both conserved end residues are part of each CDR3. A D gene is named only where the DNA matches it firmly. Clone size, where shown, is once, few, many, or a class for clones that have expanded.

>TRBV29-1|NA|NA|TRBJ1-5
CSVRAPGYPYQPQHF
TGCAGCGTCCGAGCCCCAGGTTACCCCTATCAGCCCCAGCATTTT
>TRBV28|NA|NA|TRBJ1-5
CASSPGIPGYPQHF
TGTGCCAGCAGTCCAGGGATACCGGGATATCCCCAGCATTTT
>TRBV15|once|NA|TRBJ1-1
CATSRGGSSNTEAFF
TGTGCCACCAGCAGAGGCGGGTCTTCGAACACTGAAGCTTTCTTT
>TRBV18|few|NA|TRBJ2-1
CASSPPGLEQFF
TGTGCCAGCTCACCACCGGGACTTGAGCAGTTCTTC
>TRBV6-6|few|TRBD1|TRBJ1-2
CASSATGPGYGYTF
TGTGCCAGCAGTGCGACAGGGCCTGGCTATGGCTACACCTTC
>TRBV5-4|NA|NA|TRBJ2-2
CASSLDSTGELFF
TGTGCCAGCAGCTTGGACAGCACCGGGGAGCTGTTTTTT
>TRBV15|NA|TRBD2|TRBJ2-2
CATSRPPTSADTGELFF
TGTGCCACCAGCAGGCCTCCGACTAGCGCGGACACCGGGGAGCTGTTTTTT
>TRBV6-5|NA|TRBD1|TRBJ1-2
CASRPQGAGYTF
TGTGCCAGCAGGCCACAGGGGGCTGGCTACACCTTC
>TRBV3-1/TRBV3-2|NA|TRBD2|TRBJ2-7
CASSLAGEVTYEQYF
TGTGCCAGCAGCCTAGCGGGAGAGGTGACCTACGAGCAGTACTTC
>TRBV7-2|NA|TRBD1|TRBJ2-7
CASSRDRGQNEQYF
TGTGCCAGCAGCCGGGACAGGGGTCAGAACGAGCAGTACTTC
>TRBV24-1|NA|TRBD1|TRBJ2-1
CATRGGRQGKYNEQFF
TGTGCCACCAGGGGGGGCCGACAGGGGAAGTACAATGAGCAGTTCTTC
>TRBV11-2|medium-sized|TRBD1|TRBJ2-2
CASKVGGQAAGELFF
TGTGCCAGCAAAGTGGGGGGACAGGCTGCCGGGGAGCTGTTTTTT
>TRBV6-5|NA|NA|TRBJ2-5
CASTNTGGAIKTQYF
TGTGCCAGCACCAACACTGGGGGGGCTATTAAGACCCAGTACTTC
>TRBV28|NA|NA|TRBJ1-1
CASIGHMNTEAFF
TGTGCCAGCATAGGACACATGAACACTGAAGCTTTCTTT
>TRBV11-3|NA|NA|TRBJ2-7
CASSPGESSDEQYF
TGTGCCAGCAGCCCTGGGGAGTCGTCGGACGAGCAGTACTTC
>TRBV24-1|NA|TRBD1|TRBJ1-2
CATSAGQGFNGYTF
TGTGCCACCAGTGCGGGACAGGGTTTTAATGGCTACACCTTC
>TRBV5-1|NA|TRBD1|TRBJ2-2
CASSSRGTGNLGELFF
TGCGCCAGCAGCTCCCGTGGGACAGGGAATCTTGGGGAGCTGTTTTTT
>TRBV12-3/TRBV12-4|NA|NA|TRBJ1-1
CASSQGTGAFF
TGTGCCAGCAGTCAAGGAACGGGAGCTTTCTTT
>TRBV19|NA|NA|TRBJ2-2
CASSAPYTGELFF
TGTGCCAGTAGTGCCCCCTACACCGGGGAGCTGTTTTTT
>TRBV24-1|NA|NA|TRBJ2-7
CATSDARAAYEQYF
TGTGCCACCAGTGATGCGCGGGCGGCCTACGAGCAGTACTTC
>TRBV18|NA|TRBD1|TRBJ1-1
CASSRRTGLNTEAFF
TGTGCCAGCTCACGCCGGACAGGGTTGAACACTGAAGCTTTCTTT
>TRBV11-1|NA|NA|TRBJ2-1
CASSLSRNSYNEQFF
TGTGCCAGCAGCTTAAGTCGGAACTCCTACAATGAGCAGTTCTTC
>TRBV7-9|once|NA|TRBJ1-3
CASSLGSRSPSGNTIYF
TGTGCCAGCAGCTTAGGATCTCGAAGCCCTTCTGGAAACACCATATATTTT
>TRBV3-1/TRBV3-2|NA|TRBD1|TRBJ1-1
CASSQEFRTGKFRNTEAFF
TGTGCCAGCAGCCAAGAATTCCGGACAGGGAAATTTCGGAACACTGAAGCTTTCTTT
>TRBV6-5|NA|NA|TRBJ2-1
CATTRGADYNEQFF
TGTGCCACCACCCGGGGCGCAGACTACAATGAGCAGTTCTTC
>TRBV19|NA|NA|TRBJ2-1
CASSLTGTHNEQFF
TGTGCCAGTAGTCTCACAGGGACCCACAATGAGCAGTTCTTC
>TRBV10-2|NA|NA|TRBJ2-2
CASSLGVLTGELFF
TGCGCCAGCTCCCTGGGGGTTCTCACCGGGGAGCTGTTTTTT
>TRBV2|NA|TRBD2|TRBJ2-3
CASSEVAGVGDTQYF
TGTGCCAGCAGTGAGGTAGCGGGAGTGGGAGATACGCAGTATTTT
>TRBV7-2|large|NA|TRBJ1-1
CASSQGRTANTEAFF
TGTGCCAGCAGCCAAGGCCGGACAGCGAACACTGAAGCTTTCTTT
>TRBV4-1|NA|TRBD2|TRBJ2-5
CASSQDRPAGVGETQYF
TGCGCCAGCAGCCAAGATCGCCCAGCGGGAGTGGGCGAGACCCAGTACTTC
>TRBV6-5|NA|NA|TRBJ1-3
CASRDSYSGNTIYF
TGTGCCAGCAGAGACAGCTACTCTGGAAACACCATATATTTT
>TRBV5-1|NA|TRBD2|TRBJ2-3
CASSPNPGTSGAGTDTQYF
TGCGCCAGCAGCCCTAATCCCGGGACTAGCGGGGCGGGCACAGATACGCAGTATTTT
>TRBV2|NA|NA|TRBJ1-5
CASSVQSADQPQHF
TGTGCCAGCAGTGTTCAGTCTGCTGATCAGCCCCAGCATTTT
>TRBV30|NA|NA|TRBJ1-5
CAWSSFNQPQHF
TGTGCCTGGAGCTCCTTTAATCAGCCCCAGCATTTT
>TRBV7-3|NA|NA|TRBJ2-7
CASSLGLAKAYEQYF
TGTGCCAGCAGCTTGGGGCTAGCGAAAGCCTACGAGCAGTACTTC
>TRBV5-1|NA|NA|TRBJ2-3
CASRLAVDTQYF
TGCGCCAGCCGCCTAGCAGTAGATACGCAGTATTTT
>TRBV5-1|NA|NA|TRBJ2-3
CASSLAGPTDTQYF
TGCGCCAGCAGCTTGGCGGGGCCCACAGATACGCAGTATTTT
>TRBV4-1|NA|NA|TRBJ2-2
CASSPPGVSGTGELFF
TGCGCCAGCAGCCCTCCGGGGGTGAGCGGCACCGGGGAGCTGTTTTTT
>TRBV30|NA|TRBD2|TRBJ2-2
CAWRPPGTSGRERNTGELFF
TGTGCCTGGAGGCCCCCCGGGACTAGCGGGAGAGAGCGGAACACCGGGGAGCTGTTTTTT
>TRBV15|NA|TRBD1|TRBJ2-3
CATRGDRGPTDTQYF
TGTGCCACCAGGGGGGACAGGGGCCCCACAGATACGCAGTATTTT
>TRBV12-5|NA|TRBD2|TRBJ2-1
CASGRGTSGRNEQFF
TGTGCTAGTGGCCGAGGGACTAGCGGGAGGAATGAGCAGTTCTTC
>TRBV5-8|NA|TRBD1|TRBJ2-1
CASSRGTGGKNEQFF
TGTGCCAGCAGTCGCGGGACAGGGGGCAAGAATGAGCAGTTCTTC
>TRBV11-2|few|NA|TRBJ1-6
CASSFKKDAFGSPLHF
TGTGCCAGCAGCTTCAAAAAAGATGCGTTCGGATCACCCCTCCACTTT
>TRBV21-1|NA|NA|TRBJ2-1
CASSKVTSGRRFGSYNEQFF
TGTGCCAGCAGCAAAGTTACTAGCGGGAGGAGGTTCGGCTCCTACAATGAGCAGTTCTTC
>TRBV19|NA|NA|TRBJ2-6
CASSRNTGTPGANVLTF
TGTGCCAGTAGTCGAAATACAGGGACCCCTGGGGCCAACGTCCTGACTTTC
>TRBV6-6|NA|NA|TRBJ2-1
CASSYEVGREQFF
TGTGCCAGCAGTTACGAGGTGGGTAGAGAGCAGTTCTTC
>TRBV6-5|NA|NA|TRBJ1-2
CASTRTDYYGYTF
TGTGCCAGCACTAGGACGGACTACTATGGCTACACCTTC
>TRBV19|NA|NA|TRBJ1-1
CASSPRQHSTTEAFF
TGTGCCAGTAGTCCGAGACAGCATTCAACTACTGAAGCTTTCTTT
>TRBV9|NA|NA|TRBJ1-1
CASSPLRGRGAEAFF
TGTGCCAGCAGCCCCCTAAGGGGCCGGGGGGCTGAAGCTTTCTTT
>TRBV12-2|NA|NA|TRBJ2-7
CASRPTDASGRPFSYEQYF
TGTGCAAGTCGCCCCACAGACGCTAGCGGGAGGCCATTCTCCTACGAGCAGTACTTC
>TRBV3-1/TRBV3-2|NA|NA|TRBJ2-5
CASSQGVETQYF
TGTGCCAGCAGCCAGGGGGTAGAGACCCAGTACTTC
>TRBV28|NA|TRBD2|TRBJ2-7
CASGYAGAYEQYF
TGTGCCAGCGGGTACGCGGGAGCCTACGAGCAGTACTTC
>TRBV7-9|NA|TRBD1|TRBJ1-2
CASSKSTGNYGYTF
TGTGCCAGCAGCAAATCGACAGGGAACTATGGCTACACCTTC
>TRBV28|NA|NA|TRBJ1-5
CASRTVPNQPQHF
TGTGCCAGCAGGACAGTTCCAAATCAGCCCCAGCATTTT
>TRBV9|NA|NA|TRBJ2-2
CASSVAGTPNANTGELFF
TGTGCCAGCAGCGTAGCCGGGACGCCAAACGCGAACACCGGGGAGCTGTTTTTT